Listed below are T cell receptor beta chains from one sample, sequenced in a study of blood T cell repertoires in COVID-19. This table comes from immunoSEQ multiplex PCR, and its TCRdb copy is limited to in-frame clones, with some not included. The table includes some 240,000 clones, around 81% detected once. The sequenced sample consisted of PBMCs or T cells enriched from blood (not recorded which). The origin of the receptors is a man over 45 who had recovered from COVID-19. Each CDR3 is given without its conserved first and last residue.

v_gene: TRBV28; j_gene: TRBJ2-5; len: 13; CDR3aa: ASSPQWDSQETQY
v_gene: TRBV27; j_gene: TRBJ2-1; len: 9; CDR3aa: ASTQGIKQF
v_gene: TRBV28; j_gene: TRBJ2-1; len: 9; CDR3aa: ASSWGGEQF
v_gene: TRBV5-1; j_gene: TRBJ2-5; len: 14; CDR3aa: ASSLAPTGGQETQY
v_gene: TRBV4-2; j_gene: TRBJ2-2; len: 17; CDR3aa: ASSPTRAGGPTIAGELF
v_gene: TRBV6-5; j_gene: TRBJ1-3; len: 13; CDR3aa: ASRNPGTGGNTIY
v_gene: TRBV9; j_gene: TRBJ2-3; len: 13; CDR3aa: ASSARGLFTDTQY
v_gene: TRBV6-2/TRBV6-3; j_gene: TRBJ2-6; len: 14; CDR3aa: ASSYAPGFGANVLT
v_gene: TRBV7-3; j_gene: TRBJ2-7; len: 10; CDR3aa: ASSTTGGEQY
v_gene: TRBV6-4; j_gene: TRBJ2-2; len: 19; CDR3aa: ASSDLGGSGRAVGNTGELF
v_gene: TRBV2; j_gene: TRBJ1-3; len: 15; CDR3aa: ASSILTGGYSGNTIY
v_gene: TRBV5-5; j_gene: TRBJ2-2; len: 15; CDR3aa: ASSFARGGFDTGELF
v_gene: TRBV29-1; j_gene: TRBJ1-4; len: 12; CDR3aa: SVVGQGEGLELF
v_gene: TRBV14; j_gene: TRBJ2-1; len: 15; CDR3aa: ASSQVRTPRLYNEQF
v_gene: TRBV5-1; j_gene: TRBJ2-7; len: 14; CDR3aa: ASSLYRTESSYEQY
v_gene: TRBV5-1; j_gene: TRBJ2-3; len: 15; CDR3aa: ASSLVGKREAPDTQY
v_gene: TRBV11-3; j_gene: TRBJ2-7; len: 14; CDR3aa: ASSLALAGESYEQY
v_gene: TRBV2; j_gene: TRBJ2-3; len: 17; CDR3aa: ARGARTTGASSSTDTQY
v_gene: TRBV3-1/TRBV3-2; j_gene: TRBJ2-5; len: 16; CDR3aa: ASSRPFGTSGMIGTQY
v_gene: TRBV6-5; j_gene: TRBJ2-7; len: 12; CDR3aa: ASKASGDSYEQY
v_gene: TRBV11-1; j_gene: TRBJ2-1; len: 15; CDR3aa: ASSLAGAARPYNEQF
v_gene: TRBV4-3; j_gene: TRBJ2-3; len: 14; CDR3aa: ASSQELTGITDTQY
v_gene: TRBV18; j_gene: TRBJ1-2; len: 11; CDR3aa: ASSPGRGGGYT
v_gene: TRBV7-2; j_gene: TRBJ2-3; len: 12; CDR3aa: ASSLDRGTDTQY
v_gene: TRBV11-1; j_gene: TRBJ2-7; len: 15; CDR3aa: ASSLADSGQGDYEQY
v_gene: TRBV6-5; j_gene: TRBJ2-7; len: 13; CDR3aa: ASSPLGAGEYEQY
v_gene: TRBV7-9; j_gene: TRBJ2-5; len: 15; CDR3aa: ASSEREGTSGRETQY
v_gene: TRBV6-5; j_gene: TRBJ2-3; len: 12; CDR3aa: ATTTGGMTDTQY
v_gene: TRBV30; j_gene: TRBJ2-7; len: 12; CDR3aa: AWSGTGVLYEQY
v_gene: TRBV11-2; j_gene: TRBJ1-2; len: 11; CDR3aa: ASSPDRAGGYT
v_gene: TRBV5-1; j_gene: TRBJ1-2; len: 14; CDR3aa: ASSLSPSGWGRGYT
v_gene: TRBV7-2; j_gene: TRBJ2-5; len: 16; CDR3aa: ASSSRLDSGRLGETQY
v_gene: TRBV6-5; j_gene: TRBJ1-4; len: 14; CDR3aa: ASSYVIRAPNEKLF
v_gene: TRBV4-2; j_gene: TRBJ1-1; len: 14; CDR3aa: ASSRFPEVANTEAF
v_gene: TRBV25-1; j_gene: TRBJ1-2; len: 12; CDR3aa: ASSGPTQSYGYT
v_gene: TRBV18; j_gene: TRBJ1-5; len: 13; CDR3aa: ASSEQGALNQPQH